The text below deals with one T cell receptor (beta chain). This sample is drawn from a study of cytomegalovirus exposure and HLA in healthy donors. Trimming took 7 bases from V and 5 from J; bases not matched to a gene: 13. Germline V gene data show CDR1 as SQVTM and CDR2 as ANQGSEA. CDR3 size: 17 residues. The PCR contained 60 Vbeta and 13 Jbeta primers. Clones were read by immunoSEQ multiplex PCR, and TCRdb kept only the in-frame ones, dropping some. The sample data list about 70,000 clones. The specimen sequenced was PBMCs. The origin of this receptor is a female donor in good health and CMV-seropositive. The chain is built from TRBV29-1 and TRBJ2-1, with 14 bases matching TRBD2. CDR3 region: CSGRLAGGAEGDNEQFF. The CDR3 DNA sequence: TGCAGCGGTCGACTAGCGGGAGGGGCGGAGGGTGACAATGAGCAGTTCTTC.